The entry that follows covers one T cell receptor beta chain sequence. This CDR3 region has 19 residues. Trimming took 0 bases from V and 6 from J, leaving 25 bases between them. This specimen belongs to a study of T cell responses to AZD1222 COVID-19 vaccine. Profiling relied on immunoSEQ multiplex PCR, and the TCRdb table lists in-frame clones only, not all of them. This sample carries about 140,000 clones, approximately 92% of them seen once, and the ten largest clones take roughly 3.5%. The sequenced sample was peripheral blood, obtained 28 days after the second AZD1222 dose. The chain couples TRBV23-1 to TRBJ2-3; unclear D gene. TRBV23-1 is noted as an ORF with a role that remains uncertain. This receptor was identified in an adult who received the AZD1222 COVID-19 vaccine. Written as DNA, the CDR3 is TGCGCCAGCAGTCAATCACGCAGTGGGCCCAACAATTTCTTCGATACGCAGTATTTT. It codes for CASSQSRSGPNNFFDTQYF.